The 3 T cell receptor beta chains reported below all come from one sample, sequenced in a study of blood T cell repertoires in COVID-19. The protocol was immunoSEQ multiplex PCR, while the TCRdb copy is restricted to in-frame clones and leaves out a portion. The repertoire has about 270,000 clones, roughly nine tenths of them found once; the top ten carry roughly 2.5%. Material: PBMCs or T cells enriched from blood (not recorded which). These receptors were taken from a woman aged 18-30 years who had recovered from COVID-19.

This chain connects TRBV5-1 to TRBJ1-6; tentative D call: TRBD1 (6 bases). CDR1 is SGHRS, CDR2 YFSETQ, per germline. Trimming shortened V by 0 bases and J by 9 bases, and 13 bases separated the two germline ends. This CDR3 region has 15 residues. The CDR3 DNA is TGCGCCAGCAGCTTGGAGGCAGCCAGGGGTTCACCCCTCCACTTT. The encoded protein is CASSLEAARGSPLHF.

The chain has TRBV7-2 and TRBJ2-2; D is possibly TRBD2 (6 bases). Germline V CDR1 and CDR2: SGHTA, FQGNSA. The V gene lost 3 bases and the J gene lost 4 bases, with 12 bases spanning the gap. The CDR3 contains 15 residues. Written as DNA, the CDR3 is TGTGCCAGCAGCTTGTTGGGGGGTACCACCGGGGAGCTGTTTTTT. Its translation is CASSLLGGTTGELFF.

To note about this clone: The sample carries other DNA sequences with the same CDR3. V and J are TRBV5-1 and TRBJ1-4; 8 bases are shared with TRBD1. This CDR3 region has 14 residues. The germline CDR1 and CDR2 sequences are SGHRS and YFSETQ. V shed 0 bases, J shed 8 bases, and the junction held 3 bases outside the gene matches. This CDR3 reads CASSLGQGNEKLFF. In nucleotides, the CDR3 is TGCGCCAGCAGCTTGGGACAGGGGAACGAAAAACTGTTTTTT.